This T cell receptor (beta chain) was captured by sequencing in a study of response to subunit inactivated influenza vaccine. Notes on the study in general: Researchers suggested that each seasonal influenza vaccination recruits few new T cells.

Trimming shortened V by 0 bases and J by 2 bases, and 11 bases separated the two germline ends. Germline lookup yields CDR1 SGHRS and CDR2 YFSETQ. CDR3 size: 16 residues. TCRdb re-analysed the RT-PCR reads in MiXCR, keeping a single row per CDR3 protein. The sample has under 550,000 distinct CDR3 sequences, less than 8% seen once. Details on this clonotype: The antigen is undetermined.

The input for sequencing was PBMCs from blood, taken around 25 months after vaccination. The genes are TRBV5-1 and TRBJ1-4, with a possible D match to TRBD1 (6 bases). This clonotype originated in a man between 50 and 70 years old who received an inactivated influenza vaccine. The CDR3 is CASSLGGRRTNEKLFF. In DNA, the CDR3 is TGCGCCAGCAGCTTGGGGGGGCGGCGGACTAATGAAAAACTGTTTTTT.